This entry is about one TCR beta chain. The data are from a study of Graves' ophthalmopathy and Graves' hyperthyroidism. Transcripts of RNA were the source for amplifying TCR beta CDR3 regions. RT-PCR in the first round used HTBI primers; a second-round multiplex PCR followed. From the multiplex PCR reads, TCRdb called clonotypes with MiXCR, one entry per CDR3 protein. This table holds about half a million distinct CDR3 sequences, roughly 14% found once. Germline assignment: CDR1 DFQATT and CDR2 SNEGSKA (reference sequence). This CDR3 is built from 13 residues. The V end was cut by 6 bases, the J end by 7 bases, with 18 bases between.

The chain is built from TRBV20-1 and TRBJ1-2; D unclear. This clonotype was sampled from a woman between 25 and 40 years old with Graves' ophthalmopathy. Sequencing was performed on blood. The CDR3 protein is CSAPTDPTGGYTF. As DNA, the CDR3 is TGCAGTGCCCCGACGGATCCTACGGGTGGCTACACCTTC.